This section outlines one T cell receptor (beta chain) sequence together with its context. This record belongs to a study of blood T cell repertoires in COVID-19. Background on the study: Italy, Spain and the United States were the sources of the convalescent and acute COVID-19 samples. In each case, the material was cDNA or gDNA derived from T cells, B-cell-depleted T cells, or PBMCs.

In the source study's methods: Amplification of reference gene primers was used by the study to estimate nucleated cell counts. Some clones are missing from TCRdb's copy, which holds only in-frame ones; the method was immunoSEQ multiplex PCR. V and J calls and clone size follow that table, whereas D and trimming were derived from the DNA. The sample carries 95,000 to 150,000 clones, about 91% recorded once. Trimming at V came to 0 bases and at J to 6 bases, leaving 7 bases not matched to a gene. This CDR3 is 15 amino acids long. The germline gives CDR1 MNHEY, CDR2 SVGAGI. Source material: peripheral blood. The TCR comes from a woman in her 50s with active or convalescent COVID-19. The genes are TRBV6-5 and TRBJ2-5, with 7 bases matching TRBD1. The CDR3 sequence: CASSYSGGAIQTQYF. The CDR3 DNA reads TGTGCCAGCAGTTACTCAGGGGGCGCGATCCAGACCCAGTACTTC.